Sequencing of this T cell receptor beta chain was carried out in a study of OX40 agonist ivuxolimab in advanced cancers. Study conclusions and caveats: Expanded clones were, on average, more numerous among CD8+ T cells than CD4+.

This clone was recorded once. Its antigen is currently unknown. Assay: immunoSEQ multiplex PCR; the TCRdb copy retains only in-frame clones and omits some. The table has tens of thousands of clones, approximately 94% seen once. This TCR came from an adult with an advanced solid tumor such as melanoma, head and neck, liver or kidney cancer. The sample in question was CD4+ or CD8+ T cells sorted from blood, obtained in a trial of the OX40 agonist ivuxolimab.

The CDR3 here is CASSEEGGTSTEAFF. CDR3 sequence (DNA): TGTGCCAGCAGTGAAGAGGGAGGGACTAGCACTGAAGCTTTCTTT. This chain uses TRBV25-1 with TRBJ1-1, with D perhaps TRBD1 (5 bases). Trimming took off 2 bases at V and 4 bases at J, with 14 bases between the two ends. CDR3 size: 15 residues. Germline V lookup: CDR1 MGHDK, CDR2 SYGVNS.